There are a few counts of the clone carrying this TCR beta chain. Its cognate antigen is unknown. This specimen belongs to a study of naive and memory T cell subsets. General observations from the study: This RNA-based method may be sensitive to activation-related transcript changes.

Per germline, CDR1 DFQATT and CDR2 SNEGSKA (reference sequence). The CDR3 has 14 amino acids. V gave up 0 bases and J gave up 10 bases, with 18 bases separating them. For blood and skin samples, reverse transcription used TCR alpha and beta constant primers. Amplification of ligated cDNA took four PCR rounds with SP2 and nested alpha and beta constant primers. TCRdb passed the 5' RACE reads through MiXCR, listing each CDR3 protein once. The sample comprises approximately 24,000 distinct CDR3 sequences, roughly 25% of which are singletons, and around 1.9% rests with the top ten. Adult healthy volunteers gave 2.5 ml peripheral blood for whole-blood RNA. TCR cDNA received a 3' ligated oligonucleotide that carried a UMI. Cells were not sorted; total RNA input targeted about 1 to 1000 ng.

The origin of this receptor is a female donor in good health. V gene TRBV20-1 combines with J gene TRBJ2-5; D is uncertain. For the CDR3, the DNA is TGCAGTGCTAGAGATCTCGAGCGTCAAGTGGACCAGTACTTC. This codes for CSARDLERQVDQYF.